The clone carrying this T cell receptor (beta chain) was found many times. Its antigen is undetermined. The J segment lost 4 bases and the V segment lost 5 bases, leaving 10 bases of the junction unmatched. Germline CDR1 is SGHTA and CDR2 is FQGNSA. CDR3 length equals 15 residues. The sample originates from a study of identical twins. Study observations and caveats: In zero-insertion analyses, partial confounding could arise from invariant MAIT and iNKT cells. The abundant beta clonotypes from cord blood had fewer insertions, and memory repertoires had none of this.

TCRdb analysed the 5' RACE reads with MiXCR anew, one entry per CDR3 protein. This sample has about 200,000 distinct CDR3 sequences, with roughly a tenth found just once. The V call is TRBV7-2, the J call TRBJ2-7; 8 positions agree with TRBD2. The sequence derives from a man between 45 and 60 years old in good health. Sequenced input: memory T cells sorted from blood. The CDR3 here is CASSQSAGGWYEQYF. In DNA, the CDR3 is TGTGCCAGCAGCCAGTCGGCGGGAGGTTGGTACGAGCAGTACTTC.